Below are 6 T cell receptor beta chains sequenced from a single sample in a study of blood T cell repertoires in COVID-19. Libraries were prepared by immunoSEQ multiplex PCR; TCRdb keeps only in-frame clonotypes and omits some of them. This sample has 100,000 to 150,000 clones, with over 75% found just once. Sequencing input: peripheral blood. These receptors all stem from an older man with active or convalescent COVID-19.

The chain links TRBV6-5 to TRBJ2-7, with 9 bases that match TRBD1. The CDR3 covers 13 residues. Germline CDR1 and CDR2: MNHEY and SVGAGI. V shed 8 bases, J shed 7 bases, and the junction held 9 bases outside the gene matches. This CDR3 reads CASRRTGAGEQYF. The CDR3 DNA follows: TGTGCCAGCCGACGGACAGGGGCGGGAGAGCAGTACTTC.

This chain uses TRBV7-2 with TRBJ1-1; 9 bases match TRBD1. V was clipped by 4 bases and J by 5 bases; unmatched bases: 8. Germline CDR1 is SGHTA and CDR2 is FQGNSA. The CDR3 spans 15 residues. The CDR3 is CASSSQQGARTEAFF. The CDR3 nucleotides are TGTGCCAGCAGCTCGCAACAGGGGGCACGGACTGAAGCTTTCTTT. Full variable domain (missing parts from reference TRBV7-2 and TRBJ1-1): GAGVSQSPSNKVTEKGKDVELRCDPISGHTALYWYRQSLGQGLEFLIYFQGNSAPDKSGLPSDRFSAERTGGSVSTLTIQRTQQEDSAVYLCASSSQQGARTEAFFGQGTRLTVV.

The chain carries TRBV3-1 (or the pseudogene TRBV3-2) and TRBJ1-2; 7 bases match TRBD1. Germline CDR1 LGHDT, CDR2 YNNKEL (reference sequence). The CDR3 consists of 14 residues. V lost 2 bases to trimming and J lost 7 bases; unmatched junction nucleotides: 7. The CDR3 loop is CASSQQRQGFGYTF. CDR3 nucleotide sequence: TGTGCCAGCAGCCAACAGAGACAGGGCTTTGGCTACACCTTC.

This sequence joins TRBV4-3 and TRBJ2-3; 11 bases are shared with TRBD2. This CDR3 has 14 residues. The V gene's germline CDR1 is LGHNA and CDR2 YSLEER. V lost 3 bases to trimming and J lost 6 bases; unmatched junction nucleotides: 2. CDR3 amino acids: CASSQWTSGDTQYF. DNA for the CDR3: TGCGCCAGCAGCCAGTGGACTAGCGGGGATACGCAGTATTTT.

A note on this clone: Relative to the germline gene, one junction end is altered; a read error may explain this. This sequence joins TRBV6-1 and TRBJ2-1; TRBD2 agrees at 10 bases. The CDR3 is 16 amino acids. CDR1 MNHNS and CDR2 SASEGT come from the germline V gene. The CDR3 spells CASSELASGRYSEQFF. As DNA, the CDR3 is TGTGCCAGCAGTGAGCTGGCTAGCGGGAGATACAGTGAGCAGTTCTTC.

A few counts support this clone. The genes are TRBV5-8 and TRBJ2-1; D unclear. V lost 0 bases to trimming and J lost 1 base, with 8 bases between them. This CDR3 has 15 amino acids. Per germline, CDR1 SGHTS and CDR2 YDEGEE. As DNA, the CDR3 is TGTGCCAGCAGCTTGGGAGCATCATCCTACAATGAGCAGTTCTTC. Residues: CASSLGASSYNEQFF.